This paragraph reports one T cell receptor (beta chain). Its cognate antigen is unknown. With 60 Vbeta and 13 Jbeta primers, the PCR was carried out. Profiling relied on immunoSEQ multiplex PCR, and the TCRdb table lists in-frame clones only, not all of them. In total, the table holds about 170,000 clones. This record comes from a study of cytomegalovirus exposure and HLA in healthy donors. The study, taken as a whole, reports: In an earlier analysis, in 620 or so donors, most V segments appeared productive either ~87% or ~30% of the time. In terms of immune exposure information, only CMV serostatus was available. Reported performance of the classifier showed diagnosis of cytomegalovirus status with high specificity and sensitivity. A few CMV-associated chains were confirmed in vitro to be specific for CMV antigens.

The sequenced sample consisted of PBMCs. This sequence was found in a young woman in good health and CMV-seropositive.

CDR3: CASSLVPPGLLLMEQYF. For the CDR3, the DNA is TGTGCCAGCAGCTTGGTACCTCCGGGTCTACTTCTTATGGAGCAGTACTTC. This sequence joins TRBV11-3 and TRBJ2-7; D is undetermined. The germline CDR1 and CDR2 sequences are SGHNT and YENEEA. The CDR3 spans 17 residues. V was clipped by 3 bases and J by 7 bases, with 25 bases between them.